This T cell receptor beta chain originates from a study of T-cell reconstitution after alpha-beta-depleted transplantation in children. For TCRbeta, the library was prepared with unique molecular identifiers. TCRdb re-analysed the PCR reads in MiXCR, keeping a single row per CDR3 protein. The sample includes about 300,000 distinct CDR3 sequences, 10% of them seen just once. This clonotype was counted at least ten times. V shed 5 bases, J shed 6 bases, and the junction held 9 bases outside the gene matches. CDR3 length: 17 residues. Sample: PBMCs, taken before TCRalphabeta/CD19-depleted stem cell transplant. The receptor comes from a boy younger than two with acute myeloid leukemia, due to receive a stem cell transplant. The chain carries TRBV12-3 or TRBV12-4 and TRBJ2-3; 15 bases are shared with TRBD2. The CDR3 DNA reads as TGTGCCAGCAGTCCCCGGACTAGCGGGGGGGCCCTTGATACGCAGTATTTT. Its translation: CASSPRTSGGALDTQYF.